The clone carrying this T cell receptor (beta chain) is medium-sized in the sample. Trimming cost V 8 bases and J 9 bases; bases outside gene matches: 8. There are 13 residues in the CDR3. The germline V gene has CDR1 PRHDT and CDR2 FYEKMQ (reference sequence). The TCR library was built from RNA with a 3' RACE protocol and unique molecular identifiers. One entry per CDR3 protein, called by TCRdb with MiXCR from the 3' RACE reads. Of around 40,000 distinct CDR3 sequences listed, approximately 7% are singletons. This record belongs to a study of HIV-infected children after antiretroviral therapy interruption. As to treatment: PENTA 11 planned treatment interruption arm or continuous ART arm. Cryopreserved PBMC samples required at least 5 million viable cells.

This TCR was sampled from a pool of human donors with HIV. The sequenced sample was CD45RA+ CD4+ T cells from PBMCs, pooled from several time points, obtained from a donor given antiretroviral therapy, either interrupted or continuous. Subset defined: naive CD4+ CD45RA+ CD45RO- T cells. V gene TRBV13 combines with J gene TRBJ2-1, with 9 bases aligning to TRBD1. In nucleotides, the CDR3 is TGTGCCAGCTCTCCGGGACAGGGTGCTGAGCAGTTCTTC. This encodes CASSPGQGAEQFF. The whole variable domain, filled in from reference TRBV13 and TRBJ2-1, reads AAGVIQSPRHLIKEKRETATLKCYPIPRHDTVYWYQQGPGQDPQFLISFYEKMQSDKGSIPDRFSAQQFSDYHSELNMSSLELGDSALYFCASSPGQGAEQFFGPGTRLTVL.